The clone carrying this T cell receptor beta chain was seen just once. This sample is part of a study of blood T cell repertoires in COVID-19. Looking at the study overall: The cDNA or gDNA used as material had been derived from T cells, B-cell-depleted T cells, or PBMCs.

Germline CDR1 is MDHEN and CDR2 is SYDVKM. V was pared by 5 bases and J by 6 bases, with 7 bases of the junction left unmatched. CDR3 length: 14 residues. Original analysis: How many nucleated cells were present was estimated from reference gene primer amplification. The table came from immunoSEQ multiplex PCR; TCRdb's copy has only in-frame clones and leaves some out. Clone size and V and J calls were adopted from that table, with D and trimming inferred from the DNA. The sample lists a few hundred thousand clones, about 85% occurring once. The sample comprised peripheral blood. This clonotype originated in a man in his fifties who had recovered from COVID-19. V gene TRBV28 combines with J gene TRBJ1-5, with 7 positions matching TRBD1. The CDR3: CASSIPQGSQPQHF. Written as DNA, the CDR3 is TGTGCCAGCAGTATCCCACAGGGGAGTCAGCCCCAGCATTTT. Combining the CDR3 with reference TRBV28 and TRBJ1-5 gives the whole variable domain DVKVTQSSRYLVKRTGEKVFLECVQDMDHENMFWYRQDPGLGLRLIYFSYDVKMKEKGDIPEGYSVSREKKERFSLILESASTNQTSMYLCASSIPQGSQPQHFGDGTRLSIL.